The sequence of this T cell receptor (beta chain) was determined in a study of blood T cell repertoires in COVID-19. The CDR3 spans 15 residues. Looked up from germline, CDR1 is DFQATT and CDR2 is SNEGSKA (reference sequence). Trimming at V came to 3 bases and at J to 0 bases, leaving 4 bases not matched to a gene. Cohort placement rested on clinical history that participants reported themselves. Measured with immunoSEQ multiplex PCR; TCRdb has only the in-frame clones, and not every one. Among 200,000 to 250,000 clones listed, approximately 83% were seen once. The source material was PBMCs or T cells enriched from blood (not recorded which). This chain uses TRBV20-1 with TRBJ2-1, with 8 bases matching TRBD2. The receptor was derived from a woman aged 55-70 years who had recovered from COVID-19. The CDR3 loop reads CSASRGGSSYNEQFF. CDR3 nucleotides: TGCAGTGCTAGTCGCGGGGGGAGCTCCTACAATGAGCAGTTCTTC.